This TCR beta chain was sequenced during a study of blood T cells in healthy people across ages. Overall study results and limits: The unknown donor CMV status may have confounded expanded clonotype changes. Greater diversity and more naive CD4+ cells were seen in long-lived donors than in aged donors.

This clonotype appeared many times. Its antigen is not identified. V lost 2 bases and J lost 7; bases outside the gene matches: 4. Germline CDR1 SGHTA, CDR2 FQGNSA. This CDR3 has 14 residues. The authors ran a second PCR of roughly 7 to 11 cycles using a sample-barcoded 5' primer and a J-beta primer mix. TCRdb itself ran the 5' RACE reads through MiXCR, one entry per CDR3 protein. The table shows about 290,000 distinct CDR3 sequences, with about 25% occurring only once. The source of this sequence is a woman between 65 and 79 years old in good health. Sequencing was performed on blood. The V and J genes are TRBV7-2 and TRBJ2-7; TRBD2 agrees at 11 bases. The CDR3 DNA sequence: TGTGCCAGCAGCTTAACTAGCGGGAGATGGGAGCAGTACTTC. Translated, it gives CASSLTSGRWEQYF.